Below, one T cell receptor beta chain is given with its context. These data originate in a study of blood T cell repertoires in COVID-19. Across the study: COVID-19 samples, acute and convalescent, were from the United States, Italy and Spain. PBMCs, B-cell-depleted T cells, or T cells were the source of the cDNA or gDNA that made up the material.

In the original workflow: Estimation of nucleated cell counts was performed using reference gene primer amplification. The data were produced by immunoSEQ multiplex PCR, yet TCRdb's version contains in-frame clones alone and is incomplete. D and trimming were read from the DNA, whereas the V and J calls and clone size are those reported in that table. The sample lists hundreds of thousands of clones; around 86% were seen once. Per the germline V gene, CDR1 is PRHDT and CDR2 is FYEKMQ (reference sequence). This CDR3 region has 17 residues. J lost 2 bases, V lost 0 bases, and 1 base had no gene match. This chain joins TRBV13 and TRBJ2-3, with 14 positions matching TRBD2. This clonotype was sampled from a woman aged 25 to 39 who had recovered from COVID-19. Sequenced: peripheral blood. The CDR3 DNA follows: TGTGCCAGCAGCTTAGGGACTAGCGGGAGGGCCACAGATACGCAGTATTTT. Residues: CASSLGTSGRATDTQYF.